Shown below are 5 T cell receptor beta chains from a single sample sequenced in a study of control samples from healthy donors and cancer patients. Sequencing was performed with immunoSEQ multiplex PCR; in TCRdb, only in-frame clones are kept and a portion is missing. The sample records fewer than 30,000 clones, almost 85% being singletons. Sequences were obtained from PBMCs. Every receptor here comes from a woman aged 60-75 years with head and neck cancer.

The rearrangement uses TRBV11-2 and TRBJ2-5, with 13 bases fitting TRBD2. The ends lost 5 bases at V and 5 bases at J; junction bases unmatched: 14. Germline-derived CDR1 and CDR2 are SGHAT and FQNNGV. This CDR3 is 18 amino acids long. The CDR3, as DNA: TGTGCCAGCAGCGCGTTAGGACTAGCGGGGGCCGAGGGTGAGACCCAGTACTTC. It specifies CASSALGLAGAEGETQYF.

This clone came up a few times. The rearrangement uses TRBV10-2 and TRBJ1-5; D not resolved. Trimming cost V 0 bases and J 3 bases, with 18 bases left between them. CDR1 and CDR2 from the germline V gene are WSHSY and SAAADI. This CDR3 is 18 amino acids long. In DNA form, the CDR3 reads TGCGCCAGCAGTGAGTCAACAATTAAAGGACGGTTCAATCAGCCCCAGCATTTT. It translates to CASSESTIKGRFNQPQHF.

This chain links TRBV18 with TRBJ2-3; D gene unclear. The ends were cut back, 6 bases at V and 3 bases at J, with 10 bases in the middle. Germline V gene sequence: CDR1 KGHSH, CDR2 LQKENI. The CDR3 totals 13 residues. CDR3 residues: CASSNEGTDTQYF. In DNA, the CDR3 is TGTGCCAGCTCTAACGAAGGGACAGATACGCAGTATTTT.

The V call is TRBV5-4, the J call TRBJ2-5, with a possible D match to TRBD1 (6 bases). The germline CDR1 and CDR2 sequences are SGHNT and YYREEE (reference sequence). Trimming left V 2 bases short and J 5 bases short, with 10 bases between. The CDR3 is made up of 13 amino acids. CDR3 sequence: CASSFRQDETQYF. CDR3 in DNA: TGTGCCAGCAGCTTTCGACAGGACGAGACCCAGTACTTC.

CDR3 DNA: TGTGCCAGCAGCTTTGGGGGATTAAATTCACCCCTCCACTTT. It specifies CASSFGGLNSPLHF. The chain couples TRBV7-9 to TRBJ1-6, with D perhaps matching TRBD1 (5 bases). Germline CDR1 is SEHNR and CDR2 is FQNEAQ (reference sequence). The V and J ends lost 3 bases and 7 bases respectively, with 10 bases between them. The CDR3 loop spans 14 amino acids.